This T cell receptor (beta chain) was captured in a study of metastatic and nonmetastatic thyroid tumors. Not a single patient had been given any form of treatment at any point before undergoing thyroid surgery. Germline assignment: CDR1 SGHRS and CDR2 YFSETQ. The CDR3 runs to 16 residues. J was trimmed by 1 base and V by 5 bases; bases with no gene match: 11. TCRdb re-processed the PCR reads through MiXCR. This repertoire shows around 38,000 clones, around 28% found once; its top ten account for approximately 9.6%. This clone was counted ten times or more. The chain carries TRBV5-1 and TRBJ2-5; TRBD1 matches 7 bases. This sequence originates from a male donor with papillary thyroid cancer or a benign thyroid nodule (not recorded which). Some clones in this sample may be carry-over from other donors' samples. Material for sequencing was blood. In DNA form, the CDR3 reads TGCGCCAGCAGTTTTTCTGGGACAGCGATCCAAGAGACCCAGTACTTC. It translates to CASSFSGTAIQETQYF.